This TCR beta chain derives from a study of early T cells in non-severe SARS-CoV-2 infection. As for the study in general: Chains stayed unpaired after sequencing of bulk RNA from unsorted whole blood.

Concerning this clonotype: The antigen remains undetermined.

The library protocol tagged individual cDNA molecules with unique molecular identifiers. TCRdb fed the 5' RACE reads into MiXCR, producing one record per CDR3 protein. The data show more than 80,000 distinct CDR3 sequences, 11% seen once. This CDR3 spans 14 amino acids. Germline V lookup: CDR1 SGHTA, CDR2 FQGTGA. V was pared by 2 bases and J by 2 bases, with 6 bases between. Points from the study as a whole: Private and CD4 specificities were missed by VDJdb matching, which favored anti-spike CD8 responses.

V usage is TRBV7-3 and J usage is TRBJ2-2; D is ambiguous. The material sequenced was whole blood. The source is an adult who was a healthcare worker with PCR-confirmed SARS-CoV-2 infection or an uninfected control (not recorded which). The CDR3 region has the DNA TGTGCCAGCAGCTTAGGAGTTAACACCGGGGAGCTGTTTTTT. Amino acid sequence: CASSLGVNTGELFF.